A selection of T cell receptor beta chains follows, all from one sample in a study of shared clonotypes between healthy human individuals. Assay used: immunoSEQ multiplex PCR; TCRdb lists only in-frame clones, some missing. Counted here are around 1,100,000 clones, approximately 80% occurring once; the ten biggest clones make up over 0.8%. Input material: memory CD4+ T cells from PBMCs. The source is a young man in good health. Some clones in this sample may be carry-over from other donors' samples. Both conserved end residues are part of each CDR3. The size field is filled for only some rows; it gives once, few, many or a size class.

j_call v_call clone_size cdr3_aa
TRBJ2-1 TRBV15 once CATSGKADRIYNEQFF
TRBJ2-7 TRBV5-1 - CASSIGTSVYEQYF
TRBJ2-7 TRBV27 - CASSLWAGGYEQYF
TRBJ2-1 TRBV27 many CASSERLTGPREQFF
TRBJ2-7 TRBV5-5 - CASSLADTYEQYF
TRBJ2-5 TRBV7-6 - CASSSTGTTKETQYF
TRBJ2-7 TRBV28 once CASSSPGYEQYF
TRBJ2-7 TRBV6-5 - CASSYRQSPTYEQYF
TRBJ2-2 TRBV25-1 few CASRGTGNTGELFF
TRBJ1-1 TRBV18 few CASSPQRDGTEAFF
TRBJ1-2 TRBV6-5 - CASSYSAFANYGYTF
TRBJ1-1 TRBV29-1 - CSVSRQSMNTEAFF
TRBJ2-7 TRBV5-1 - CASSLAGSGLTYEQYF
TRBJ2-3 TRBV30 - CAWSRTQITDTQYF
TRBJ2-7 TRBV28 - CASSWASGITYEQYF
TRBJ2-5 TRBV28 - CASSLANAQYF
TRBJ2-2 TRBV10-3 many CAISPGTSGANTGELFF
TRBJ2-7 TRBV19 - CASSRSTSSYEQYF
TRBJ2-5 TRBV7-2 - CASSQQTAVQETQYF
TRBJ2-3 TRBV4-1 - CASSRQLTDTQYF
TRBJ1-1 TRBV29-1 - CSARGQLNTEAFF
TRBJ2-7 TRBV7-2 - CASSFRQGLGIYEQYF
TRBJ1-1 TRBV29-1 - CSVDRENTEAFF
TRBJ2-5 TRBV19 - CASSIASGLQETQYF
TRBJ1-5 TRBV30 - CAWSLQAGWGNQPQHF
TRBJ2-7 TRBV5-1 - CASSLVVPSEQYF
TRBJ2-3 TRBV5-1 - CASSAGLAASTDTQYF
TRBJ2-7 TRBV29-1 - CSVPGLYLDEQYF
TRBJ2-5 TRBV9 - CASSLRGIQETQYF
TRBJ2-7 TRBV7-9 - CASSSSGGLDEQYF
TRBJ2-5 TRBV5-4 few CASTSVGETQYF
TRBJ2-4 TRBV7-9 - CASARGETPTDIQYF
TRBJ1-1 TRBV6-5 - CASSYSPLGNTEAFF
TRBJ1-6 TRBV29-1 once CSGGEANSPLHF
TRBJ2-2 TRBV27 - CASRNSPTGELFF
TRBJ1-2 TRBV6-5 once CASSYSTAVRGYTF
TRBJ2-1 TRBV9 many CASSVAGGRPWGEQFF
TRBJ1-3 TRBV28 few CASSVLGPRGNTIYF
TRBJ2-2 TRBV9 - CASSPVTPLTGYTGELFF
TRBJ2-1 TRBV11-1 - CASRASGNNEQFF
TRBJ1-5 TRBV7-2 - CASSLNGPNHQPQHF
TRBJ1-2 TRBV28 - CASSTRTGGAKGYTF
TRBJ1-2 TRBV5-4 - CASSLGGVGYTF
TRBJ2-3 TRBV14 - CASSQEATYLSTDTQYF
TRBJ2-2 TRBV29-1 few CSVDTGFNTGELFF
TRBJ2-3 TRBV4-1 - CASSPTGARADTQYF
TRBJ2-3 TRBV6-1 - CASSPGAYTDTQYF